This T cell receptor (beta chain) derives from a study of graft-versus-host responses after intestinal transplantation. Background on the study: Recipients had transplants, and these were multivisceral, liver-intestinal, or isolated intestinal. Study results and caveats: Recipient marrow contained GvH clones, some of which appeared first in ileum or blood.

Graft material was processed, releasing intraepithelial and lamina propria lymphocytes. The table came from immunoSEQ multiplex PCR; TCRdb's copy has only in-frame clones and leaves some out. The sample consists of around 5,000 clones, roughly 71% of them appearing once. Comment on this clone: Its antigen is not known.

CDR1 is LNHDA and CDR2 is SQIVND in the germline V gene (reference sequence). This CDR3 contains 15 residues. Trimming removed 2 bases from V and 3 bases from J, with 11 bases in between. This clonotype was sampled from a human patient who received an intestinal transplant, so some T cells may come from the graft donor. Sequencing was performed on ileum tissue, taken around 300 days after intestinal transplant. V is TRBV19 and J is TRBJ2-1, with D possibly being TRBD2 (5 bases). CDR3 coding DNA: TGTGCCAGTAGTATATCGGCTAGCAGCTACAATGAGCAGTTCTTC. Its protein product is CASSISASSYNEQFF.